This TCR beta chain comes out of a study of cytomegalovirus exposure and HLA in healthy donors. Study-level results: Upon later analysis, TCR association rates were observed to vary by HLA locus, being highest for DRB1 and lowest for HLA-C.

A note on this clone: The antigen is not known.

The PCR was carried out with 60 Vbeta primers and 13 Jbeta primers. Data came from immunoSEQ multiplex PCR; TCRdb stores just in-frame clones and leaves some out. The sample yields roughly 80,000 clones, about 66% seen once. The CDR3 has 14 residues. Looked up from germline, CDR1 is PRHDT and CDR2 is FYEKMQ (reference sequence). V was shortened by 3 bases and J by 4 bases, with 10 bases between the two germline ends. Material: PBMCs. The chain has TRBV13 and TRBJ1-3; D is uncertain. This TCR was sampled from a man between 60 and 75 years old in good health and CMV-seropositive. CDR3 DNA: TGTGCCAGCAGCTTTGAAAGGAGGGGAAACACCATATATTTT. It specifies CASSFERRGNTIYF.